This is a list of T cell receptor beta chains from one sample in a study of cytomegalovirus exposure and HLA in healthy donors. This table comes from immunoSEQ multiplex PCR, and its TCRdb copy is limited to in-frame clones, with some not included. The sample lists more than 110,000 clones, 60% to 85% occurring once. Sample: PBMCs. These receptors all stem from a man aged 18 to 29 in good health and CMV-seronegative. CDR3s include the opening cysteine and the closing phenylalanine or tryptophan. Each record gives: CDR3 DNA, CDR3 protein, D gene, J gene, V gene, clone size. D genes are given only for firm matches. Some rows mark clone size as missing; the rest say once, few, many or name a class of expanded clone.

cdr3_nt: TGTGCCAGCAGTTTAACAGGGTGGAGTAATCTAGACTATGGCTACACCTTC; cdr3_aa: CASSLTGWSNLDYGYTF; d_call: NA; j_call: TRBJ1-2; v_call: TRBV27; clone_size: NA
cdr3_nt: TGTGCCAGCGTCCTCCGGACTTGGTCCAATGAGCAGTTCTTC; cdr3_aa: CASVLRTWSNEQFF; d_call: NA; j_call: TRBJ2-1; v_call: TRBV28; clone_size: NA
cdr3_nt: TGTGCCAGTAGTATTGGACTAGCGCGAAGCTCCTACAATGAGCAGTTCTTC; cdr3_aa: CASSIGLARSSYNEQFF; d_call: TRBD2; j_call: TRBJ2-1; v_call: TRBV19; clone_size: NA
cdr3_nt: TGCGCCAGCAGTGGGGACGGGGGAGCCACAGATACGCAGTATTTT; cdr3_aa: CASSGDGGATDTQYF; d_call: NA; j_call: TRBJ2-3; v_call: TRBV10-1; clone_size: NA
cdr3_nt: TGTGCCAGCACCAGGGGGAACGCGAACACCGGGGAGCTGTTTTTT; cdr3_aa: CASTRGNANTGELFF; d_call: TRBD1; j_call: TRBJ2-2; v_call: TRBV6-1; clone_size: NA
cdr3_nt: TGCAGCGTGGTTAGGGTCGGACAGGTCTACACCTTC; cdr3_aa: CSVVRVGQVYTF; d_call: TRBD1; j_call: TRBJ1-2; v_call: TRBV29-1; clone_size: NA
cdr3_nt: TGCGCCAGCAGCCAAAATCCGGGACTAGCGGTCACAGATACGCAGTATTTT; cdr3_aa: CASSQNPGLAVTDTQYF; d_call: TRBD2; j_call: TRBJ2-3; v_call: TRBV4-1; clone_size: NA
cdr3_nt: TGTGCCAGCAGTGGGGCCAGGGGCTACGAGCAGTACTTC; cdr3_aa: CASSGARGYEQYF; d_call: NA; j_call: TRBJ2-7; v_call: TRBV27; clone_size: NA
cdr3_nt: TGTGCCAGCTCGACCGGGCCAGGGGCGAATTCACCCCTCCACTTT; cdr3_aa: CASSTGPGANSPLHF; d_call: NA; j_call: TRBJ1-6; v_call: TRBV18; clone_size: NA
cdr3_nt: TGTGCCAGCAGCTCCGGGACAGGGGTTTTGCATGAGCAGTTCTTC; cdr3_aa: CASSSGTGVLHEQFF; d_call: TRBD1; j_call: TRBJ2-1; v_call: TRBV27; clone_size: NA
cdr3_nt: TGTGCCAGCAGCTTGCGCCAGGGGCAGCGGAACACTGAAGCTTTCTTT; cdr3_aa: CASSLRQGQRNTEAFF; d_call: NA; j_call: TRBJ1-1; v_call: TRBV5-8; clone_size: few
cdr3_nt: TGTGCCAGCAGCAATCGGACAGGAGATGGCTACACCTTC; cdr3_aa: CASSNRTGDGYTF; d_call: TRBD1; j_call: TRBJ1-2; v_call: TRBV5-4; clone_size: few
cdr3_nt: TGTGCCAGCAGTGAAGCGGTCAGGGTTAATTATGGCTACACCTTC; cdr3_aa: CASSEAVRVNYGYTF; d_call: NA; j_call: TRBJ1-2; v_call: TRBV2; clone_size: NA
cdr3_nt: TGTGCCAGCTCCCCCGACAGGGGAAGCAATCAGCCCCAGCATTTT; cdr3_aa: CASSPDRGSNQPQHF; d_call: TRBD1; j_call: TRBJ1-5; v_call: TRBV18; clone_size: NA
cdr3_nt: TGTGCCAGCAGTTTCCGGGGTAACTATGGCTACACCTTC; cdr3_aa: CASSFRGNYGYTF; d_call: NA; j_call: TRBJ1-2; v_call: TRBV28; clone_size: once
cdr3_nt: TGTGCCAGCAGTACGGGAGGGCCCCAACTTCAAGAGACCCAGTACTTC; cdr3_aa: CASSTGGPQLQETQYF; d_call: TRBD2; j_call: TRBJ2-5; v_call: TRBV28; clone_size: once
cdr3_nt: TGTGCCACCAGTAGCGGGGGGGACTCCTACGAGCAGTACTTC; cdr3_aa: CATSSGGDSYEQYF; d_call: TRBD2; j_call: TRBJ2-7; v_call: TRBV15; clone_size: few
cdr3_nt: TGTGCCAGCAGCTTAGCGAGGACTAGCGGGAGGGCACGCTCTAGCTCCTACAATGAGCAGTTCTTC; cdr3_aa: CASSLARTSGRARSSSYNEQFF; d_call: TRBD2; j_call: TRBJ2-1; v_call: TRBV7-6; clone_size: once
cdr3_nt: TGTGCCAGCAGTTTGAGTCCAGGTAACACTGAAGCTTTCTTT; cdr3_aa: CASSLSPGNTEAFF; d_call: NA; j_call: TRBJ1-1; v_call: TRBV28; clone_size: few
cdr3_nt: TGTGCCAGTAGTATAGACCTGGAGGAGACCCAGTACTTC; cdr3_aa: CASSIDLEETQYF; d_call: NA; j_call: TRBJ2-5; v_call: TRBV19; clone_size: NA
cdr3_nt: TGTGCCAGCAGCCCTCTAGGAGCGGGTACCACAGATACGCAGTATTTT; cdr3_aa: CASSPLGAGTTDTQYF; d_call: NA; j_call: TRBJ2-3; v_call: TRBV11-3; clone_size: NA
cdr3_nt: TGTGCCAGCAGTTCGTCCGGGGTAATACTCTATGGCTACACCTTC; cdr3_aa: CASSSSGVILYGYTF; d_call: NA; j_call: TRBJ1-2; v_call: TRBV28; clone_size: NA
cdr3_nt: TGTGCCATCAGCCCGGGGGGGTCCTACAATGAGCAGTTCTTC; cdr3_aa: CAISPGGSYNEQFF; d_call: TRBD2; j_call: TRBJ2-1; v_call: TRBV10-3; clone_size: once
cdr3_nt: TGTGCCAGTAGTATGGACAGGGAAGAGACCCAGTACTTC; cdr3_aa: CASSMDREETQYF; d_call: TRBD1; j_call: TRBJ2-5; v_call: TRBV19; clone_size: NA
cdr3_nt: TGCGCCAGCAGTGAACCTGGACACTCCTACGAGCAGTACTTC; cdr3_aa: CASSEPGHSYEQYF; d_call: NA; j_call: TRBJ2-7; v_call: TRBV10-1; clone_size: NA
cdr3_nt: TGCGCCAGCAGCCACGGCTCAGGGTACTCTGGAAACACCATATATTTT; cdr3_aa: CASSHGSGYSGNTIYF; d_call: NA; j_call: TRBJ1-3; v_call: TRBV5-1; clone_size: NA
cdr3_nt: TGTGCCAGCAGCTTAGCTGCGGGAATGAACACTGAAGCTTTCTTT; cdr3_aa: CASSLAAGMNTEAFF; d_call: NA; j_call: TRBJ1-1; v_call: TRBV11-3; clone_size: NA
cdr3_nt: TGTGCCAGCAGCCCTACAGGGAGCTCCTACAATGAGCAGTTCTTC; cdr3_aa: CASSPTGSSYNEQFF; d_call: NA; j_call: TRBJ2-1; v_call: TRBV5-4; clone_size: NA
cdr3_nt: TGTGCCAGCAGTCGGGAGGGCCCCCACAATGAGCAGTTCTTC; cdr3_aa: CASSREGPHNEQFF; d_call: TRBD2; j_call: TRBJ2-1; v_call: TRBV27; clone_size: NA
cdr3_nt: TGTGCCAGCAGAGACAGGGATGACACAGATACGCAGTATTTT; cdr3_aa: CASRDRDDTDTQYF; d_call: TRBD1; j_call: TRBJ2-3; v_call: TRBV28; clone_size: NA
cdr3_nt: TGTGCCAGCAGCCCGAGGACAGATTACGAGCAGTACTTC; cdr3_aa: CASSPRTDYEQYF; d_call: NA; j_call: TRBJ2-7; v_call: TRBV7-2; clone_size: few
cdr3_nt: TGTGCCAGCAGTTCGCGTTTCAGCACAGATACGCAGTATTTT; cdr3_aa: CASSSRFSTDTQYF; d_call: NA; j_call: TRBJ2-3; v_call: TRBV27; clone_size: NA
cdr3_nt: TGTGCCAGTAGTGACCGCTCAGGGGTAACCGGGGAGCTGTTTTTT; cdr3_aa: CASSDRSGVTGELFF; d_call: NA; j_call: TRBJ2-2; v_call: TRBV19; clone_size: NA
cdr3_nt: TGTGCCAGCTCACCACAGCTGGACAGACAAGAGACCCAGTACTTC; cdr3_aa: CASSPQLDRQETQYF; d_call: NA; j_call: TRBJ2-5; v_call: TRBV18; clone_size: NA
cdr3_nt: TGCGCCAGCAGCCAAGCAGGGGGCACTCCCTACGAGCAGTACTTC; cdr3_aa: CASSQAGGTPYEQYF; d_call: TRBD1; j_call: TRBJ2-7; v_call: TRBV4-1; clone_size: NA
cdr3_nt: TGCGCCAGCAGCCAAAAATCCAACAGGGGGATAGAGACCCAGTACTTC; cdr3_aa: CASSQKSNRGIETQYF; d_call: TRBD1; j_call: TRBJ2-5; v_call: TRBV5-1; clone_size: NA
cdr3_nt: TGTGCCAGCAGGAGACACCAAGAGTACACTGAAGCTTTCTTT; cdr3_aa: CASRRHQEYTEAFF; d_call: NA; j_call: TRBJ1-1; v_call: TRBV6-6; clone_size: NA
cdr3_nt: TGTGCCAGCAGCTTCGCGACGACAGACAGGGAAAATCAGCCCCAGCATTTT; cdr3_aa: CASSFATTDRENQPQHF; d_call: TRBD1; j_call: TRBJ1-5; v_call: TRBV7-9; clone_size: NA
cdr3_nt: TGTGCCAGTACCAAACTCCCGGGACAGGAGATATATAGCAATCAGCCCCAGCATTTT; cdr3_aa: CASTKLPGQEIYSNQPQHF; d_call: TRBD1; j_call: TRBJ1-5; v_call: TRBV19; clone_size: once
cdr3_nt: TGTGCCAGTAGTATAGTGGCCTCCTACGAGCAGTACTTC; cdr3_aa: CASSIVASYEQYF; d_call: NA; j_call: TRBJ2-7; v_call: TRBV19; clone_size: few
cdr3_nt: TGTGCCAGCAGCCCTCCACAGGGATTCACAGATACGCAGTATTTT; cdr3_aa: CASSPPQGFTDTQYF; d_call: NA; j_call: TRBJ2-3; v_call: TRBV14; clone_size: NA
cdr3_nt: TGCGCCAGCAGCTTGGAACTAGCGGACTCCTACGAGCAGTACTTC; cdr3_aa: CASSLELADSYEQYF; d_call: TRBD2; j_call: TRBJ2-7; v_call: TRBV5-1; clone_size: NA
cdr3_nt: TGTGCCAGCAGGCAACAGGGGGAGCCCCAGCATTTT; cdr3_aa: CASRQQGEPQHF; d_call: TRBD1; j_call: TRBJ1-5; v_call: TRBV7-3; clone_size: NA
cdr3_nt: TGTGCCACCCGAACGGGAGCCATAAAGTCAAATTCACCCCTCCACTTT; cdr3_aa: CATRTGAIKSNSPLHF; d_call: NA; j_call: TRBJ1-6; v_call: TRBV28; clone_size: NA
cdr3_nt: TGTGCCAGCAGCTGGGTAACAGGGGCGGGATCGGGGGAGCAGTTCTTC; cdr3_aa: CASSWVTGAGSGEQFF; d_call: NA; j_call: TRBJ2-1; v_call: TRBV5-4; clone_size: once
cdr3_nt: TGTGCCACCAGCGGCGGACTAGCGGGGTTTTACGAGCAGTACTTC; cdr3_aa: CATSGGLAGFYEQYF; d_call: TRBD2; j_call: TRBJ2-7; v_call: TRBV15; clone_size: NA
cdr3_nt: TGTGCCAGCAGTTACTCGGCGCACCCAGCGGGCGGGGAGCTGTTTTTT; cdr3_aa: CASSYSAHPAGGELFF; d_call: NA; j_call: TRBJ2-2; v_call: TRBV6-5; clone_size: NA
cdr3_nt: TGTGCCAGCTCTCGTCCGGGACTAGCGGGAGGGACAGAGACCCAGTACTTC; cdr3_aa: CASSRPGLAGGTETQYF; d_call: TRBD2; j_call: TRBJ2-5; v_call: TRBV5-4; clone_size: NA
cdr3_nt: TGTGCCAGCAGGTATTCGACCGACGGGGGAGTGGCGAACACTGAAGCTTTCTTT; cdr3_aa: CASRYSTDGGVANTEAFF; d_call: NA; j_call: TRBJ1-1; v_call: TRBV28; clone_size: NA
cdr3_nt: TGTGCCAGCAGTGGCAGGGTTAGCACCTACGAGCAGTACTTC; cdr3_aa: CASSGRVSTYEQYF; d_call: NA; j_call: TRBJ2-7; v_call: TRBV9; clone_size: once
cdr3_nt: TGTGCCAGCACCCTCGAAGGACAGGCGGTTTACGAGCAGTACTTC; cdr3_aa: CASTLEGQAVYEQYF; d_call: TRBD1; j_call: TRBJ2-7; v_call: TRBV6-1; clone_size: NA
cdr3_nt: TGTGCCAGCAGTTTCGGGGTCCTCCCCTACGAGCAGTACTTC; cdr3_aa: CASSFGVLPYEQYF; d_call: NA; j_call: TRBJ2-7; v_call: TRBV28; clone_size: NA
cdr3_nt: TGTGCCTGGAGTGTAGGAGTAACCTCAACTAATGAAAAACTGTTTTTT; cdr3_aa: CAWSVGVTSTNEKLFF; d_call: NA; j_call: TRBJ1-4; v_call: TRBV30; clone_size: NA
cdr3_nt: TGTGCCAGCAGCTTGGACAGGGGCCTCTATGGCTACACCTTC; cdr3_aa: CASSLDRGLYGYTF; d_call: TRBD1; j_call: TRBJ1-2; v_call: TRBV7-9; clone_size: NA
cdr3_nt: TGTGCCAGCAGCCCGGGACTAGCGGGACCCTCCTACGAGCAGTACTTC; cdr3_aa: CASSPGLAGPSYEQYF; d_call: TRBD2; j_call: TRBJ2-7; v_call: TRBV7-9; clone_size: NA
cdr3_nt: TGTGCCAGAAGCTTGGCGGGGGGGCCCTACGAGCAGTACTTC; cdr3_aa: CARSLAGGPYEQYF; d_call: TRBD2; j_call: TRBJ2-7; v_call: TRBV5-3; clone_size: NA
cdr3_nt: TGTGCCAGCAGTGAACAGTCCGCCTACGAGCAGTACTTC; cdr3_aa: CASSEQSAYEQYF; d_call: NA; j_call: TRBJ2-7; v_call: TRBV6-1; clone_size: NA
cdr3_nt: TGTGCCAGCAGACTTAGAGGACTAGCGGGAGTCGGGAGGTACGAGCAGTACTTC; cdr3_aa: CASRLRGLAGVGRYEQYF; d_call: TRBD2; j_call: TRBJ2-7; v_call: TRBV28; clone_size: NA
cdr3_nt: TGTGCCACGAAACCCCTCGGGGGGGATTACAATGAGCAGTTCTTC; cdr3_aa: CATKPLGGDYNEQFF; d_call: TRBD2; j_call: TRBJ2-1; v_call: TRBV7-9; clone_size: NA